This TCR beta chain emerged from a study of cytomegalovirus exposure and HLA in healthy donors. CDR3 length: 16 residues. Germline CDR1 is LGHNA and CDR2 is YNFKEQ. Trimming took 1 base from V and 1 from J; bases not matched to a gene: 2. PCR was performed using 60 Vbeta and 13 Jbeta primers. Sequenced by immunoSEQ multiplex PCR; TCRdb stores in-frame clones only, minus some. The sample consists of about 170,000 clones, roughly 80% of them appearing once. V usage is TRBV4-2 and J usage is TRBJ1-5; TRBD1 agrees at 9 bases. Input material: PBMCs. The clonotype was recovered from a female donor in good health and CMV-seronegative. The CDR3 DNA sequence: TGTGCCAGCAGCCAAGTCGGGACAGGGAGCAATCAGCCCCAGCATTTT. Its protein is CASSQVGTGSNQPQHF.